The sequence of this TCR beta chain was determined in a study of T cell responses to AZD1222 COVID-19 vaccine. General study results and limits: As reported, nearly half of all spike-specific TCRs target variant regions that are unmutated. Distributed over spike, vaccine-associated CD4 TCRs predominated at 160-218 and 743-854.

The data were produced by immunoSEQ multiplex PCR, yet TCRdb's version contains in-frame clones alone and is incomplete. The table has 140,000 to 150,000 clones, about 89% seen once. The table lists this clone with a few counts. As yet, its antigen is unknown. CDR1 is SGHVS and CDR2 is FQNEAQ in the germline V gene. CDR3 size: 15 residues. Between the trimmed V and J ends, which lost 3 bases and 2 bases, there was a span of 14 bases. The rearrangement links TRBV7-8 to TRBJ2-7; D possibly uses TRBD1 or TRBD2 (5 bases each). The sequence came from an adult in good health. The starting material was peripheral blood, obtained on day 0 of MenACWY control vaccination. CDR3: CASSFARDGAYEQYF. CDR3 DNA: TGTGCCAGCAGCTTCGCCCGGGACGGAGCCTACGAGCAGTACTTC.